One sample yielded the 14 T cell receptor beta chains listed below, sequenced in a study of blood T cells in healthy people across ages. Together with a sample-barcoded 5' primer, a J-beta primer mix was included in a second PCR lasting roughly 6 to 12 cycles. TCRdb redid the calling of the 5' RACE reads with MiXCR, one entry per CDR3 protein. Here the sample spans 1.2 million to 1.5 million distinct CDR3 sequences, roughly 64% being singletons. The material sequenced was blood. Receptor source: a man aged 18 to 35 in good health.

In its sample, this clonotype was seen a few times. The V and J genes are TRBV7-9 and TRBJ2-4; 8 nucleotides match TRBD2. V trimming: 5 bases; J trimming: 9 bases; junction bases outside the gene matches: 3. CDR1 is SEHNR, CDR2 FQNEAQ, per germline (reference sequence). The CDR3 is 12 residues long. For the CDR3, the DNA is TGTGCCAGCAGCCACGGGGGGGTCATTCAGTACTTC. As protein: CASSHGGVIQYF.

The genes are TRBV30 and TRBJ2-2, with D possibly being TRBD2 (6 bases). The V gene's germline CDR1 is GTSNPN and CDR2 SVGIG (reference sequence). The length of the CDR3 is 15 residues. V was cut by 2 bases and J by 1 base, with 11 bases left in between. CDR3 DNA sequence: TGTGCCTGGAGTCCCACTAGCAGGAACACCGGGGAGCTGTTTTTT. Amino acid sequence: CAWSPTSRNTGELFF.

The V call is TRBV4-2, the J call TRBJ1-2; tentative D call: TRBD1 (5 bases). Germline V gene data show CDR1 as LGHNA and CDR2 as YNFKEQ. V lost 1 base and J 5 bases, leaving 14 bases between the germline ends. The CDR3 totals 15 residues. The CDR3 protein is CASSQVETARYGYTF. CDR3 nucleotides: TGTGCCAGCAGCCAAGTCGAGACAGCGAGATATGGCTACACCTTC.

V and J are TRBV7-2 and TRBJ2-3; 7 bases line up with TRBD2. The CDR3 sequence is 17 residues long. V gave up 2 bases and J gave up 3 bases; unmatched junction bases: 11. Germline CDR1 SGHTA, CDR2 FQGNSA. CDR3 in DNA: TGTGCCAGCAGCTTAAGACTCGGACTAGAGTCAACAGATACGCAGTATTTT. It codes for CASSLRLGLESTDTQYF.

This chain joins TRBV20-1 and TRBJ1-4; 11 bases agree with TRBD1. CDR3 length: 15 amino acids. CDR1 DFQATT and CDR2 SNEGSKA come from the germline V gene (reference sequence). Losses at the gene ends were 6 bases for V and 10 bases for J; bases not matched to a gene: 13. The CDR3 here is CSARGQGARTGKLFF. The CDR3 coding sequence is TGCAGTGCCCGCGGACAGGGGGCGCGAACAGGAAAACTGTTTTTT.

This chain connects TRBV21-1 to TRBJ2-5; TRBD1, as called in the table, went unchecked against the DNA. TRBV21-1 is noted as a pseudogene. This CDR3 spans 17 amino acids. For the CDR3, the DNA is TGTGCCAGCAGCAACGGTTTGGGACAGGGGGCGCGGGAGACCCAGTACTTC. Protein: CASSNGLGQGARETQYF.

The chain carries TRBV10-3 and TRBJ2-5, with 10 bases identical to TRBD2. The germline V gene has CDR1 ENHRY and CDR2 SYGVKD. CDR3 length: 18 residues. The V gene end was trimmed by 7 bases and the J gene end by 11 bases; junction bases not matched to a gene: 25. The CDR3 here is CAIKKSDTQTSGWNEQYF. CDR3 nucleotides: TGTGCCATCAAAAAATCAGACACACAGACTAGCGGGTGGAATGAGCAGTACTTC.

This clonotype was seen a handful of times. V and J are TRBV9 and TRBJ2-7; no definite D call. The CDR3 runs 15 residues. The germline V and J ends were trimmed by 0 bases and 1 base, with 11 bases remaining between them. Germline V lookup: CDR1 SGDLS, CDR2 YYNGEE. The CDR3: CASSVGLDPSYEQYF. CDR3 nucleotide sequence: TGTGCCAGCAGCGTAGGGTTGGACCCATCCTACGAGCAGTACTTC.

This clonotype was counted a few times. CDR3 coding DNA: TGTGCCAGCAGTCCCTTCTTTGGGCAGCAAGAGACCCAGTACTTC. The encoded protein is CASSPFFGQQETQYF. The chain employs TRBV3-1 and TRBJ2-5; D remains ambiguous. The V end lost 6 bases, the J end lost 2 bases, and 16 bases lay between the germline ends. Germline V gives CDR1 LGHDT, CDR2 YNNKEL (reference sequence). The CDR3 runs to 15 residues.

Details on this clonotype: An end of the junction differs from the germline gene, which may be a read error. The J gene is TRBJ2-1, the V gene TRBV20-1, with D possibly TRBD2 on 5 matching bases. This CDR3 comprises 14 residues. CDR1 and CDR2 (germline): DFQATT, SNEGSKA (reference sequence). CDR3 in DNA: TGCAGCGCTAGAGATCCAGCGGCGGATCATGTGCAGTTCTTC. This translates into CSARDPAADHVQFF.

The sample holds a few counts of this clonotype. J is TRBJ2-3 and V is TRBV5-5, with 9 positions matching TRBD1. This CDR3 is built from 15 residues. V lost 5 bases and J lost 5; bases outside the gene matches: 9. Germline V lookup: CDR1 SGHKS, CDR2 YYEKEE (reference sequence). In DNA, the CDR3 is TGTGCCAGCAGTCGTCCGGGACAGGGAATAGATACGCAGTATTTT. Its protein is CASSRPGQGIDTQYF.

The V gene is TRBV12-3 or TRBV12-4, the J gene TRBJ2-4, with D possibly being TRBD1 (5 bases). V lost 10 bases and J 4 bases, leaving 11 bases between the germline ends. CDR3 length equals 12 residues. The CDR3 bases are TGTGCCACCGCGACAGATAAAAACATTCAGTACTTC. This translates into CATATDKNIQYF.

This chain joins TRBV27 and TRBJ1-6; 8 nucleotides match TRBD1. The CDR3 runs to 17 residues. V lost 2 bases, J lost 9 bases, and 12 bases stayed unmatched. Germline lookup yields CDR1 MNHEY and CDR2 SMNVEV (reference sequence). CDR3 in amino acids: CASSLTPTGTGGSPLHF. The CDR3 DNA reads TGTGCCAGCAGTTTAACCCCCACCGGGACAGGAGGTTCACCCCTCCACTTT.

A single count supports this clonotype. The V and J genes are TRBV29-1 and TRBJ2-7; 9 bases match TRBD1. CDR3 size: 14 residues. The V and J ends lost 1 base and 6 bases, in that order; junction bases with no gene match: 7. Germline loops: CDR1 SQVTM, CDR2 ANQGSEA. In nucleotides, the CDR3 is TGCAGCGTTGAAGCCGGGACAGGGACCTCCGAGCAGTACTTC. Its translation is CSVEAGTGTSEQYF.